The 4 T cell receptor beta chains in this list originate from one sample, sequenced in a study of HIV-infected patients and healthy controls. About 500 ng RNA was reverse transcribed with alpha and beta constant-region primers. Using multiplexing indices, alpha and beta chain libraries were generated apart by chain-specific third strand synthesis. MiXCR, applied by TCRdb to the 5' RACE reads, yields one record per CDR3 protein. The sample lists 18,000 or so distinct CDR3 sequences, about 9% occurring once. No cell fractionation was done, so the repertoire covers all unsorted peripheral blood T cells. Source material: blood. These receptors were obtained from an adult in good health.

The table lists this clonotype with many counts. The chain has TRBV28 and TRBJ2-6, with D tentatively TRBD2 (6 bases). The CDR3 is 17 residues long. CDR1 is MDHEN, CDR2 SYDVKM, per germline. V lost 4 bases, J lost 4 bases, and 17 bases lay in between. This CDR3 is CASSSTGRRGGANVLTF. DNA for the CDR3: TGTGCCAGCAGTTCAACGGGTCGCCGGGGGGGGGCCAACGTCCTGACTTTC.

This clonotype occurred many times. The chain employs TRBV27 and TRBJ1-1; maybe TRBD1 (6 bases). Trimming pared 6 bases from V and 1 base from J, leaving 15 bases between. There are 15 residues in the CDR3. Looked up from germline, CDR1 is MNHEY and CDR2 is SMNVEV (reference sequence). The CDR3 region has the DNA TGTGCCAGCAGACTACCGGGACAAAGGAACACTGAAGCTTTCTTT. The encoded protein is CASRLPGQRNTEAFF.

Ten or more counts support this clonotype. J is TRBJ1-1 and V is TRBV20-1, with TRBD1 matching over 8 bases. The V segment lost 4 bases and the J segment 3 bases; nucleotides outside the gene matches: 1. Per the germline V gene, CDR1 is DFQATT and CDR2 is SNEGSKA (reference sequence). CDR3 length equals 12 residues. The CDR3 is CSATDRDTEAFF. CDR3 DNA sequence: TGCAGTGCTACGGACAGGGACACTGAAGCTTTCTTT.

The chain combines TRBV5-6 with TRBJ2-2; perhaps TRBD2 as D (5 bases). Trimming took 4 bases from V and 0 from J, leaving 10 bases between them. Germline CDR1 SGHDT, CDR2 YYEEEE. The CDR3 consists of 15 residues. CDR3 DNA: TGTGCCAGCAGCCTCGGAGGAACGAACACCGGGGAGCTGTTTTTT. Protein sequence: CASSLGGTNTGELFF.